These 14 T cell receptor beta chains came from one sample sequenced in a study of cytomegalovirus exposure and HLA in healthy donors. Primers for the PCR totalled 60 Vbeta and 13 Jbeta. Produced via immunoSEQ multiplex PCR; TCRdb's table is partial and in-frame only. Of approximately 170,000 clones in the sample, around 68% were seen once. The sample taken for sequencing was PBMCs. These receptors all come from a man aged 50 or older in good health and CMV-seronegative.

V usage is TRBV7-3 and J usage is TRBJ2-3; 8 bases are a match to TRBD2. The V gene's germline CDR1 is SGHTA and CDR2 FQGTGA. The CDR3 extends over 14 amino acids. V was pared by 5 bases and J by 5 bases, with 6 bases of the junction left unmatched. Here the CDR3 reads CASSPGREGDTQYF. CDR3 bases: TGTGCCAGCAGCCCCGGACGGGAGGGAGATACGCAGTATTTT.

Written as DNA, the CDR3 is TGCGCCAGCAGTTCGACCGGGACAGGGAGTGAAAAACTGTTTTTT. This codes for CASSSTGTGSEKLFF. This sequence joins TRBV5-1 and TRBJ1-4; 9 positions agree with TRBD1. V lost 5 bases, J lost 7 bases, and 9 bases stayed unmatched. CDR1 and CDR2 from the germline V gene are SGHRS and YFSETQ. This CDR3 contains 15 residues.

This clone was found a few times. The genes are TRBV5-8 and TRBJ1-2, with 11 bases matching TRBD1. Trimming cost V 0 bases and J 5 bases; bases outside gene matches: 6. The germline V gene encodes CDR1 SGHTS and CDR2 YDEGEE. This CDR3 has 16 amino acids. The CDR3 loop reads CASSLGPGQGEYGYTF. Here the CDR3 DNA reads TGTGCCAGCAGCTTGGGGCCGGGACAGGGGGAGTATGGCTACACCTTC.

The chain has TRBV4-2 and TRBJ1-6, with 7 bases that match TRBD1. Germline CDR1 reads LGHNA; CDR2 reads YNFKEQ. The CDR3 totals 16 residues. V dropped 0 bases and J dropped 3; count of bases not matched to a gene: 2. The chain's CDR3 is CASSQEQGNYNSPLHF. DNA for the CDR3: TGTGCCAGCAGCCAAGAACAGGGGAACTATAATTCACCCCTCCACTTT.

The chain is built from TRBV7-9 and TRBJ1-2; 7 bases map to TRBD1. CDR1 is SEHNR and CDR2 is FQNEAQ in the germline V gene (reference sequence). With 4 bases clipped from V and 3 bases from J, the junction kept 2 bases outside the gene matches. The CDR3 sequence is 13 residues long. CDR3 sequence (DNA): TGTGCCAGCAGCTCTGGGACAGACTATGGCTACACCTTC. Protein: CASSSGTDYGYTF.

This clone was detected only a few times. The chain couples TRBV19 to TRBJ1-2; TRBD1 might be the D (6 bases). The CDR3 consists of 11 residues. Per the germline V gene, CDR1 is LNHDA and CDR2 is SQIVND (reference sequence). V gave up 6 bases and J gave up 5 bases, with 7 bases separating them. CDR3 residues: CASSQGYGYTF. The CDR3 DNA is TGTGCCAGTAGCCAGGGGTATGGCTACACCTTC.

The chain combines TRBV6-1 with TRBJ2-1, with 9 bases identical to TRBD1. The length of the CDR3 is 15 residues. Germline CDR1 reads MNHNS; CDR2 reads SASEGT. V was pared by 7 bases and J by 2 bases, with 6 bases of the junction left unmatched. The CDR3 DNA reads TGTGCCAGCATCGTACAGGGGGCAACCTACAATGAGCAGTTCTTC. It translates to CASIVQGATYNEQFF.

This clone was counted a few times. This sequence joins TRBV7-9 and TRBJ2-7; possible D gene TRBD1, 9 bases. V was clipped by 1 base and J by 2 bases, with 18 bases between them. Germline V gene lookup returns CDR1 SEHNR and CDR2 FQNEAQ (reference sequence). The CDR3 sequence is 17 residues long. This chain's CDR3 is CASSLVAGQGFPYEQYF. In nucleotides, the CDR3 is TGTGCCAGCAGCTTAGTAGCGGGACAGGGTTTCCCCTACGAGCAGTACTTC.

This chain joins TRBV5-1 and TRBJ1-6, with a possible D match to TRBD1 (5 bases). V was clipped by 0 bases and J by 6 bases, with 10 bases between them. The CDR3 spans 15 residues. The germline gives CDR1 SGHRS, CDR2 YFSETQ. Here the CDR3 DNA reads TGCGCCAGCAGCTTGGCCGCAGGGTCTAATTCACCCCTCCACTTT. It translates to CASSLAAGSNSPLHF.

The chain carries TRBV2 and TRBJ2-2; TRBD1 matches at 7 bases. The germline gives CDR1 SNHLY, CDR2 FYNNEI. V lost 7 bases, J lost 0 bases, and 5 bases stayed unmatched. The CDR3 covers 15 residues. The CDR3 loop is CASKSQGANTGELFF. In DNA, the CDR3 is TGTGCCAGCAAAAGTCAGGGGGCGAACACCGGGGAGCTGTTTTTT. Based on the CDR3 plus reference TRBV2 and TRBJ2-2, the full variable domain is EPEVTQTPSHQVTQMGQEVILRCVPISNHLYFYWYRQILGQKVEFLVSFYNNEISEKSEIFDDQFSVERPDGSNFTLKIRSTKLEDSAMYFCASKSQGANTGELFFGEGSRLTVL.

The J gene is TRBJ2-5, the V gene TRBV7-2; 9 bases match TRBD2. The trim removed 7 bases at V and 1 base at J, leaving 4 bases unmatched. The CDR3 extends over 14 amino acids. Germline V lookup: CDR1 SGHTA, CDR2 FQGNSA. The CDR3 protein is CASKGSGGQETQYF. In DNA, the CDR3 is TGTGCCAGCAAAGGTAGCGGGGGCCAAGAGACCCAGTACTTC.

The rearrangement uses TRBV2 and TRBJ2-2; TRBD2 matches at 11 bases. The CDR3 is made up of 18 amino acids. Germline values: CDR1 SNHLY, CDR2 FYNNEI. Unmatched junction bases numbered 11, after V lost 3 bases and J lost 5 bases. This chain's CDR3 is CASSEPRSSGGSTGELFF. The CDR3 bases are TGTGCCAGCAGTGAGCCCAGGTCTAGCGGGGGGTCGACCGGGGAGCTGTTTTTT.

The V and J genes are TRBV18 and TRBJ2-5; 11 nucleotides line up with TRBD2. The CDR3 totals 15 residues. V gave up 6 bases and J gave up 1 base; unmatched junction bases: 4. The germline V gene encodes CDR1 KGHSH and CDR2 LQKENI. In DNA, the CDR3 is TGTGCCAGCTCTCCGCTAGCGGGGGGCCAAGAGACCCAGTACTTC. The encoded protein is CASSPLAGGQETQYF.

This clone has only a few counts. The chain carries TRBV5-6 and TRBJ2-5, with 7 positions matching TRBD1. The germline V gene has CDR1 SGHDT and CDR2 YYEEEE. This CDR3 region has 17 residues. The V segment lost 0 bases and the J segment 2 bases; nucleotides outside the gene matches: 10. This CDR3 reads CASSLDRGSGTQETQYF. The CDR3 nucleotides read TGTGCCAGCAGCTTGGACAGGGGATCGGGGACACAAGAGACCCAGTACTTC.